This paragraph reports one TCR beta chain. CDR3 length equals 13 residues. V was clipped by 11 bases and J by 2 bases, with 15 bases between them. CDR1 is SSHAT and CDR2 is FNYEAQ in the germline V gene (reference sequence). This entry comes from a study of control samples from healthy donors and cancer patients. Profiling relied on immunoSEQ multiplex PCR, and the TCRdb table lists in-frame clones only, not all of them. In the table there are about 40,000 clones, around 90% of which are singletons. What was sequenced was blood. This chain uses TRBV7-7 with TRBJ1-2; tentative D call: TRBD1 (5 bases). The receptor was isolated from a woman aged 45-65 years in good health. DNA for the CDR3: TGTGCCGGGGAGGGTCAGGGCAACTATGGCTACACCTTC. Protein sequence: CAGEGQGNYGYTF.